This T cell receptor (beta chain) was observed in a study of blood T cell repertoires in COVID-19. CDR1 SGDLS and CDR2 YYNGEE come from the germline V gene. The ends lost 3 bases at V and 3 bases at J; junction bases unmatched: 7. The CDR3 has 15 residues. Here immunoSEQ multiplex PCR was the method, and the copy in TCRdb shows in-frame clones only, minus some. This sample has about 270,000 clones, with around 86% found just once. The chain couples TRBV9 to TRBJ2-3, with TRBD2 matching 7 bases. What was sequenced was peripheral blood. This receptor was obtained from a woman older than 75 with COVID-19, enrolled during active disease. Here the CDR3 reads CASSELAGLTDTQYF. The CDR3 DNA sequence: TGTGCCAGCAGCGAATTAGCGGGCTTGACAGATACGCAGTATTTT.